This TCR beta chain was captured by sequencing in a study of early T cells in non-severe SARS-CoV-2 infection. Unique molecular identifiers were added to individual cDNA molecules. TCRdb called the 5' RACE reads again in MiXCR, with one record for every CDR3 protein. The sample lists under 70,000 distinct CDR3 sequences, around 10% seen once, with 3% to 4% in the top ten. Study findings and constraints: Private and CD4 specificities were missed by VDJdb matching, which favored anti-spike CD8 responses.

The CDR3 sequence is 13 residues long. Germline assignment: CDR1 GTSNPN and CDR2 SVGIG (reference sequence). The V gene lost 2 bases and the J gene lost 7 bases, with 15 bases spanning the gap. As concerns this clonotype: Its antigen is unidentified.

Sequencing was done on a sample of whole blood. The TCR originated in an adult who was a healthcare worker with PCR-confirmed SARS-CoV-2 infection or an uninfected control (not recorded which). The rearrangement joins TRBV30 to TRBJ2-7; perhaps TRBD2 as D (6 bases). The CDR3 bases are TGTGCCTGGAGTCCCTGGAGGGCCAGAGAGCAGTACTTC. It codes for CAWSPWRAREQYF.